Shown below are 8 T cell receptor beta chains from a single sample sequenced in a study of ipilimumab plus nivolumab after autologous stem cell transplantation. Clones were read by immunoSEQ multiplex PCR, and TCRdb kept only the in-frame ones, dropping some. There are some 87,000 clones in the sample; approximately 83% occur only once, and 2% to 2.5% lies in the top ten. Material: PBMCs, obtained in a trial of ipilimumab plus nivolumab as post-transplant consolidation. The receptors were sampled from a male donor with diffuse large B-cell lymphoma.

The chain uses TRBV7-8 and TRBJ2-2, with D perhaps matching TRBD2 (6 bases). V was clipped by 5 bases and J by 5 bases, with 24 bases between them. The CDR3 loop spans 18 amino acids. CDR1 SGHVS and CDR2 FQNEAQ come from the germline V gene. CDR3 nucleotide sequence: TGTGCCAGCAGCCTTCAATCCGGGACTTCGTCTACTACCGGGGAGCTGTTTTTT. As protein: CASSLQSGTSSTTGELFF. Based on the CDR3 plus reference TRBV7-8 and TRBJ2-2, the full variable domain is GAGVSQSPRYKVAKRGQDVALRCDPISGHVSLFWYQQALGQGPEFLTYFQNEAQLDKSGLPSDRFFAERPEGSVSTLKIQRTQQEDSAVYLCASSLQSGTSSTTGELFFGEGSRLTVL.

This chain joins TRBV11-2 and TRBJ2-2, with 9 bases lining up with TRBD2. From germline, CDR1 is SGHAT and CDR2 FQNNGV. This CDR3 is built from 15 residues. V shed 5 bases and J 3 bases; nucleotides not matched to a gene: 4. CDR3 coding DNA: TGTGCCAGCAGCCCGGGACTAGCTGACACCGGGGAGCTGTTTTTT. Its translation: CASSPGLADTGELFF.

V is TRBV4-1 and J is TRBJ1-2; D remains ambiguous. The germline V gene has CDR1 MGHRA and CDR2 YSYEKL. Trimming left V 5 bases short and J 3 bases short, with 7 bases between. CDR3 length: 12 residues. The CDR3 protein is CASSSSYYGYTF. The CDR3 DNA reads as TGCGCCAGCAGCTCGAGTTACTATGGCTACACCTTC.

CDR3 protein: CASNTGGSGNTEAFF. The CDR3 DNA follows: TGTGCCAGCAATACAGGGGGCTCAGGGAACACTGAAGCTTTCTTT. The rearrangement uses TRBV6-6 and TRBJ1-1, with 9 bases identical to TRBD1. The CDR3 consists of 15 residues. CDR1 MNHNY and CDR2 SVGAGI come from the germline V gene (reference sequence). J gave up 1 base and V 7 bases, and 7 bases lay outside the gene matches.

The chain is built from TRBV10-2 and TRBJ1-2, with no clear D. Trimming shortened V by 3 bases and J by 1 base, and 12 bases separated the two germline ends. This CDR3 has 15 amino acids. Looked up from germline, CDR1 is WSHSY and CDR2 is SAAADI. CDR3: CASSDYRYNNYGYTF. The CDR3 DNA follows: TGCGCCAGCAGTGACTACAGATACAATAACTATGGCTACACCTTC.

The chain has TRBV28 and TRBJ1-1; no clear D gene. V was shortened by 5 bases and J by 5 bases, with 12 bases between the two germline ends. Germline values: CDR1 MDHEN, CDR2 SYDVKM. The CDR3 runs 13 residues. The CDR3 loop reads CASSTPGRTEAFF. As DNA, the CDR3 is TGTGCCAGCAGTACTCCCGGTCGGACTGAAGCTTTCTTT.

The rearrangement joins TRBV5-1 to TRBJ1-1; 11 positions match TRBD1. Per germline, CDR1 SGHRS and CDR2 YFSETQ. The CDR3 runs to 14 residues. Unmatched junction bases numbered 4, after V lost 4 bases and J lost 5 bases. CDR3 loop: CASSGGTGGTEAFF. The CDR3, as DNA: TGCGCCAGCAGCGGCGGGACAGGGGGAACTGAAGCTTTCTTT.

The rearrangement uses TRBV14 and TRBJ2-3; no definite D call. CDR1 and CDR2 from the germline V gene are SGHDN and FVKESK. V was cut by 4 bases and J by 6 bases, with 14 bases left in between. This CDR3 region has 14 residues. This CDR3 is CASSRQRRFDTQYF. As DNA, the CDR3 is TGTGCCAGCAGCCGCCAAAGACGTTTCGATACGCAGTATTTT. Using reference TRBV14 and TRBJ2-3 for the parts outside the CDR3, the full variable domain is EAGVTQFPSHSVIEKGQTVTLRCDPISGHDNLYWYRRVMGKEIKFLLHFVKESKQDESGMPNNRFLAERTGGTYSTLKVQPAELEDSGVYFCASSRQRRFDTQYFGPGTRLTVL.